This passage covers 15 T cell receptor beta chains from one sample sequenced in a study of T cells in Graves' hyperthyroidism and ophthalmopathy. Amplification of TCR beta CDR3 regions used RNA as the template. TCR CDR3 regions were first amplified by RT-PCR with HTBI primers. From the multiplex PCR reads, TCRdb called clonotypes with MiXCR, one entry per CDR3 protein. The sample consists of some 560,000 distinct CDR3 sequences, approximately 15% of them appearing once. Source material: blood. These receptors all come from a woman aged 25 to 39 with Graves' hyperthyroidism.

This clonotype was picked up many times. V usage is TRBV12-3 or TRBV12-4 and J usage is TRBJ1-2; D gene unclear. CDR3 length: 15 residues. Trimming removed 1 base from V and 4 bases from J, with 13 bases in between. CDR3 in amino acids: CASSLVVSSSYGYTF. The CDR3 region has the DNA TGTGCCAGCAGTTTAGTAGTGAGTTCTAGCTATGGCTACACCTTC.

This CDR3 is CASSLIGQGNGHEQYF. The CDR3, as DNA: TGTGCCAGCAGCTTAATAGGACAGGGGAATGGTCACGAGCAGTACTTC. The V gene is TRBV7-8, the J gene TRBJ2-7; 9 bases are shared with TRBD1. With V trimmed by 2 bases and J by 5 bases, 10 bases remained unmatched. The CDR3 totals 16 residues. The V gene's germline CDR1 is SGHVS and CDR2 FQNEAQ.

The table lists this clonotype with many counts. The CDR3 spells CSALTSGSTDTQYF. The CDR3 bases are TGCAGTGCCCTGACTAGCGGGAGTACGGATACGCAGTATTTT. This chain connects TRBV20-1 to TRBJ2-3; 12 bases map to TRBD2. Per germline, CDR1 DFQATT and CDR2 SNEGSKA (reference sequence). V lost 6 bases to trimming and J lost 6 bases; unmatched junction nucleotides: 7. The CDR3 runs to 14 residues.

The rearrangement links TRBV7-9 to TRBJ2-1; tentative D call: TRBD2 (6 bases). The CDR3 has 14 residues. CDR1 is SEHNR, CDR2 FQNEAQ, per germline (reference sequence). Trimming removed 1 base from V and 7 bases from J, with 11 bases in between. As DNA, the CDR3 is TGTGCCAGCAGCTTAGTTGAGGAGGGTAATGAGCAGTTCTTC. Translated, it gives CASSLVEEGNEQFF.

This clonotype appeared a few times. The chain combines TRBV10-1 with TRBJ1-1; D is perhaps TRBD1 (5 bases). Trimming removed 6 bases from V and 2 bases from J, with 10 bases in between. From germline, CDR1 is WNHNN and CDR2 SYGVQD (reference sequence). The CDR3 covers 13 residues. The CDR3 here is CASRAGPNTEAFF. The CDR3 region has the DNA TGCGCCAGCAGAGCGGGACCCAACACTGAAGCTTTCTTT.

J is TRBJ1-1 and V is TRBV5-6; D is ambiguous. Germline CDR1 reads SGHDT; CDR2 reads YYEEEE. The CDR3 loop spans 15 amino acids. V lost 4 bases, J lost 1 base, and 14 bases lay in between. CDR3 loop: CASSRKLGPNTEAFF. The DNA of the CDR3 is TGTGCCAGCAGCCGTAAACTTGGCCCGAACACTGAAGCTTTCTTT.

This clonotype was found many times. The rearrangement links TRBV2 to TRBJ2-7; tentatively, D is TRBD1 (6 bases). Germline loops: CDR1 SNHLY, CDR2 FYNNEI. V lost 4 bases, J lost 3 bases, and 22 bases lay in between. CDR3 size: 17 residues. The CDR3 coding sequence is TGTGCCAGCAGTGGAGCCCCACCAGGGGCCCCTTACTACGAGCAGTACTTC. Its translation: CASSGAPPGAPYYEQYF.

This clonotype came up many times. DNA of the CDR3: TGTGCCAGCAGCCCCAACATATGGGCGGACTCTGGAAACACCATATATTTT. It is translated as CASSPNIWADSGNTIYF. This chain links TRBV5-5 with TRBJ1-3; D uncertain. Germline CDR1 SGHKS, CDR2 YYEKEE (reference sequence). V lost 4 bases, J lost 0 bases, and 17 bases lay in between. The CDR3 extends over 17 amino acids.

This clonotype was detected many times. This chain connects TRBV18 to TRBJ2-1, with 8 bases matching TRBD1. Per germline, CDR1 KGHSH and CDR2 LQKENI. J gave up 9 bases and V 2 bases, and 6 bases lay outside the gene matches. This CDR3 spans 14 amino acids. CDR3 nucleotide sequence: TGTGCCAGCTCACCAGGCGGACAGGGTGTTGAGCAGTTCTTC. Its translation is CASSPGGQGVEQFF.

The chain is built from TRBV20-1 and TRBJ1-5; D uncertain. Deletions cut 0 bases from V and 0 bases from J, with 12 bases between. The germline gives CDR1 DFQATT, CDR2 SNEGSKA (reference sequence). The CDR3 contains 16 residues. CDR3 loop: CSARDSGRNSNQPQHF. CDR3 coding DNA: TGCAGTGCTAGAGATTCCGGGAGGAATAGCAATCAGCCCCAGCATTTT.

This clonotype was observed many times. The chain recombines TRBV3-1 with TRBJ2-1; D uncertain. Trimming removed 4 bases at V and 4 bases at J, with 14 bases between. The CDR3 has 15 residues. CDR1 is LGHDT and CDR2 is YNNKEL in the germline V gene (reference sequence). In DNA form, the CDR3 reads TGTGCCAGCAGCCTCAATGAGCTAGAATACAATGAGCAGTTCTTC. It encodes CASSLNELEYNEQFF.

This clonotype was found many times. The V and J genes are TRBV9 and TRBJ2-3; 8 bases line up with TRBD2. Germline-derived CDR1 and CDR2 are SGDLS and YYNGEE. The ends lost 0 bases at V and 5 bases at J; junction bases unmatched: 5. The CDR3 runs to 15 residues. This CDR3 reads CASSVDGGRLDTQYF. CDR3 DNA sequence: TGTGCCAGCAGCGTAGATGGCGGGAGGTTAGATACGCAGTATTTT.

This clonotype was recorded at least ten times. The chain recombines TRBV2 with TRBJ1-2; TRBD1 matches 8 bases. The CDR3 length is 15 residues. The germline gives CDR1 SNHLY, CDR2 FYNNEI. Trimming removed 2 bases from V and 5 bases from J; junction bases left unmatched: 7. CDR3 nucleotides: TGTGCCAGCAGTGAAAGGACAGGGCAAAGGTATGGCTACACCTTC. Translation gives CASSERTGQRYGYTF.

The chain couples TRBV13 to TRBJ2-1; TRBD2 matches 7 bases. Germline V lookup: CDR1 PRHDT, CDR2 FYEKMQ (reference sequence). This CDR3 is built from 15 residues. V was clipped by 6 bases and J by 3 bases; unmatched bases: 8. The CDR3 sequence: CASRKGLGDYNEQFF. DNA for the CDR3: TGTGCCAGCAGGAAAGGACTAGGCGACTACAATGAGCAGTTCTTC.

This clonotype was detected many times. V and J are TRBV6-2 or TRBV6-3 and TRBJ1-1, with D unresolved. Germline CDR1 MNHEY, CDR2 SVGEGT. The V gene lost 6 bases and the J gene lost 1 base, with 12 bases spanning the gap. CDR3 length equals 14 residues. The CDR3 loop is CASRTSRGNTEAFF. The CDR3 nucleotides are TGTGCCAGCAGGACCAGCCGTGGGAACACTGAAGCTTTCTTT.